This is a list of T cell receptor beta chains from one sample in a study of blood T cell repertoires in COVID-19. This table comes from immunoSEQ multiplex PCR, and its TCRdb copy is limited to in-frame clones, with some not included. The data contain 230,000 or so clones, about 85% of them singletons. Material: PBMCs or T cells enriched from blood (not recorded which). The receptors originated from a woman aged 25 to 45 who had recovered from COVID-19. Each CDR3 is given with its conserved first and last residue. A D gene is named only where the DNA matches it firmly. Some rows mark clone size as missing; the rest say once, few, many or name a class of expanded clone.

TRBD1 | TRBJ1-1 | - | TRBV5-8 | TGTGCCAGCAGCTTGGGGACAGGGAGGACTGAAGCTTTCTTT | CASSLGTGRTEAFF
- | TRBJ1-3 | once | TRBV7-9 | TGTGCCAGCAGCTTAGCGTCGCAGGTCTCTGGAAACACCATATATTTT | CASSLASQVSGNTIYF
- | TRBJ1-4 | - | TRBV5-1 | TGCGCCAGCAGCCCCCCACTACAGGGTGGAGGCGAAAAACTGTTTTTT | CASSPPLQGGGEKLFF
TRBD1 | TRBJ1-1 | - | TRBV6-6 | TGTGCCAGCAGTTACCCTACAGGGGTGTACACTGAAGCTTTCTTT | CASSYPTGVYTEAFF
- | TRBJ1-3 | - | TRBV14 | TGTGCCAGCAGCCAAATGAGGGGGTCTGGAAACACCATATATTTT | CASSQMRGSGNTIYF
- | TRBJ1-6 | - | TRBV11-2 | TGTGCCAGCAGCCCGGGATCATATAATTCACCCCTCCACTTT | CASSPGSYNSPLHF
- | TRBJ2-7 | - | TRBV11-2 | TGTGCCAGCAGCGGCCCCGGGTACGAGCAGTACTTC | CASSGPGYEQYF
TRBD2 | TRBJ2-2 | - | TRBV7-6 | TGTGCCAGCAGGACTAGCGGGGGGACCGGGGAGCTGTTTTTT | CASRTSGGTGELFF
TRBD2 | TRBJ2-1 | once | TRBV2 | TGTGCCAGCATCCGCACTAGCGGGGGGGCCAATGAGCAGTTCTTC | CASIRTSGGANEQFF
- | TRBJ2-1 | - | TRBV9 | TGTGCCAGCAGCGTAGCCGGGGTTCTAACGAATGAGCAGTTCTTC | CASSVAGVLTNEQFF
- | TRBJ2-1 | - | TRBV7-2 | TGTGCCAGCAGCTTAGTGGGACAAGACAATGAGCAGTTCTTC | CASSLVGQDNEQFF
- | TRBJ1-5 | once | TRBV27 | TGTGCCAGCAGTCCGCGGACAGTATCTGCAATCAATCAGCCCCAGCATTTT | CASSPRTVSAINQPQHF
- | TRBJ2-7 | - | TRBV13 | TGTGCCAGCAGCTTCAGGGGTGTCGGGATCTCCTACGAGCAGTACTTC | CASSFRGVGISYEQYF
- | TRBJ1-2 | - | TRBV5-6 | TGTGCCAGCAGTTCCTCCGGGTCCTTTAGAAATGGCTACACCTTC | CASSSSGSFRNGYTF
TRBD1 | TRBJ1-4 | once | TRBV9 | TGTGCCAGCACCCCGACAGGGAGAGGCGAAAAACTGTTTTTT | CASTPTGRGEKLFF
TRBD1 | TRBJ2-2 | - | TRBV5-4 | TGTGCCAGCAGCTTGGACAGGGGTGGAACCGGGGAGCTGTTTTTT | CASSLDRGGTGELFF
- | TRBJ1-1 | - | TRBV5-1 | TGCGCCAGCAGCTTGGGAGTAGGAGTGAGGCCCCCTGAAGCTTTCTTT | CASSLGVGVRPPEAFF
- | TRBJ1-5 | - | TRBV5-8 | TGTGCCAGCAGCCCCTTCGGGCAGCCCCAGCATTTT | CASSPFGQPQHF
- | TRBJ2-1 | - | TRBV4-2 | TGTGCCAGCAGCCAACTAGGCTACAATGAGCAGTTCTTC | CASSQLGYNEQFF
- | TRBJ1-1 | - | TRBV19 | TGTGCCAGTAGTACCGTGACACTGAACACTGAAGCTTTCTTT | CASSTVTLNTEAFF
TRBD2 | TRBJ2-1 | - | TRBV11-3 | TGTGCCAGCAGCTTAGAGATGCGGGGGGACAATGAGCAGTTCTTC | CASSLEMRGDNEQFF
- | TRBJ1-3 | - | TRBV5-1 | TGCGCCAGCAGTTTCACAGGCTCTGGAAACACCATATATTTT | CASSFTGSGNTIYF
TRBD2 | TRBJ2-7 | - | TRBV18 | TGTGCCAGCTCGGAGGGACTAGCGGGGGTCATCTCCTACGAGCAGTACTTC | CASSEGLAGVISYEQYF
- | TRBJ2-5 | - | TRBV7-3 | TGTGCCAGCAGCTTAAAATCGGGTTCGGGGGAGACCCAGTACTTC | CASSLKSGSGETQYF
TRBD1 | TRBJ2-7 | - | TRBV19 | TGTGCCAGTAGTAGAGGGGGCCCATACTCCTACGAGCAGTACTTC | CASSRGGPYSYEQYF
TRBD1 | TRBJ2-7 | - | TRBV6-5 | TGTGCCAGCAGTTACGGGGGACAGGGGAGCTACGAGCAGTACTTC | CASSYGGQGSYEQYF
- | TRBJ2-3 | - | TRBV10-3 | TGTGCTACCACGGCGGGGGCGATCGCAGATACGCAGTATTTT | CATTAGAIADTQYF
TRBD1 | TRBJ2-1 | - | TRBV7-9 | TGTGCCAGCAGCTTAATAAACAGGGGGCGCAATGAGCAGTTCTTC | CASSLINRGRNEQFF
- | TRBJ2-5 | - | TRBV19 | TGTGCCAGTAGTATTAATTTCGGGGAGACCCAGTACTTC | CASSINFGETQYF
- | TRBJ1-6 | - | TRBV11-2 | TGTGCCAGCAGCTTAGGCGGCAATTCACCCCTCCACTTT | CASSLGGNSPLHF
TRBD1 | TRBJ1-5 | - | TRBV5-6 | TGTGCCAGCAGCGCCGGGACAGGGCGCAATCAGCCCCAGCATTTT | CASSAGTGRNQPQHF
TRBD1 | TRBJ2-1 | once | TRBV7-3 | TGTGCCAGCAGCGAACAGGGGCCTGGTAGGGATGAGCAGTTCTTC | CASSEQGPGRDEQFF
TRBD2 | TRBJ2-3 | - | TRBV27 | TGTGCCAGCAGTCTCGGGGGGAGCACAGATACGCAGTATTTT | CASSLGGSTDTQYF
- | TRBJ1-2 | - | TRBV6-5 | TGTGCCAGCAGTACCCCCGACAGTACCTATGGCTACACCTTC | CASSTPDSTYGYTF
TRBD1 | TRBJ1-6 | - | TRBV14 | TGTGCCAGCAGCCGTCGGGACAGGGTATCACCCCTCCACTTT | CASSRRDRVSPLHF
- | TRBJ1-6 | - | TRBV7-3 | TGTGCCAGCAGCTTTGGCAGGGCCAATTCACCCCTCCACTTT | CASSFGRANSPLHF
- | TRBJ1-2 | - | TRBV9 | TGTGCCAGCAGCGGACAGGATGACTATGGCTACACCTTC | CASSGQDDYGYTF
TRBD1 | TRBJ1-3 | once | TRBV6-5 | TGTGCCACGTCACAGGGGGCGAGGGGAAACACCATATATTTT | CATSQGARGNTIYF
TRBD1 | TRBJ1-4 | - | TRBV5-1 | TGCGCCAGCAGCCGGGACAGGGCAAAGGAAAAACTGTTTTTT | CASSRDRAKEKLFF
- | TRBJ1-2 | - | TRBV6-1 | TGTGCCAGCAGTGAAGGCGGCGTCTATGGCTACACCTTC | CASSEGGVYGYTF
TRBD1 | TRBJ2-1 | - | TRBV2 | TGTGCCAGCAGTGTAGACAGGGGACCCTACAATGAGCAGTTCTTC | CASSVDRGPYNEQFF
TRBD2 | TRBJ2-2 | - | TRBV4-2 | TGTGCCAGCAGCCAACCTAGCGGGGCGAACACCGGGGAGCTGTTTTTT | CASSQPSGANTGELFF